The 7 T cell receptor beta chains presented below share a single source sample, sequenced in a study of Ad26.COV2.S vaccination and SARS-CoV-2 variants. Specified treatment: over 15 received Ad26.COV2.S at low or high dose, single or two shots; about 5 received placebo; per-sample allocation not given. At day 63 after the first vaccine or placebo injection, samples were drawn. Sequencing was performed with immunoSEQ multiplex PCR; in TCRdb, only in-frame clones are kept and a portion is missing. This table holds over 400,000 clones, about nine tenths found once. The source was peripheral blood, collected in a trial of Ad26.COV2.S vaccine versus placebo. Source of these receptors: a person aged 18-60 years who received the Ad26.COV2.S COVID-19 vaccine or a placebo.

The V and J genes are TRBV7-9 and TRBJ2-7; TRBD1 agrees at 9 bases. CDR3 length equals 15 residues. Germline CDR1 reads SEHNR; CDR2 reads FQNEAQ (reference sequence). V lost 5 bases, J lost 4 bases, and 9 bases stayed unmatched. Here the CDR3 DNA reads TGTGCCAGCAGCCCCCTTGGACAGGGGATGTACGAGCAGTACTTC. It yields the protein CASSPLGQGMYEQYF.

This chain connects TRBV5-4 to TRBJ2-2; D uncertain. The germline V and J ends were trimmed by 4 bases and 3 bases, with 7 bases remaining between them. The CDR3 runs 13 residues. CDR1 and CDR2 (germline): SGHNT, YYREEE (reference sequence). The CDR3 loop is CASSQDYTGELFF. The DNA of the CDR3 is TGTGCCAGCAGCCAAGATTACACCGGGGAGCTGTTTTTT.

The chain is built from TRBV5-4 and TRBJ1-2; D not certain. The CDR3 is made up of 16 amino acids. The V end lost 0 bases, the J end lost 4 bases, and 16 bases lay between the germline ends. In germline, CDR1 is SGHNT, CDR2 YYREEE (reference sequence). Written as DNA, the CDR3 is TGTGCCAGCAGCTTGGGGCTGAGGGCGCGTAGCTATGGCTACACCTTC. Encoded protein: CASSLGLRARSYGYTF.

CDR3 bases: TGTGCCAGCTCACGCCTGAGCAGGGGGCCCGCCGGGGAGCTGTTTTTT. Translating gives CASSRLSRGPAGELFF. The J gene is TRBJ2-2, the V gene TRBV18; TRBD1 aligns across 8 bases. The trim removed 4 bases at V and 6 bases at J, leaving 10 bases unmatched. Looked up from germline, CDR1 is KGHSH and CDR2 is LQKENI. The CDR3 is 16 amino acids.

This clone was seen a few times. The CDR3 reads CASSLVAGPYNEQFF. The CDR3 DNA follows: TGTGCCAGCAGCTTGGTTGCGGGCCCCTACAATGAGCAGTTCTTC. J is TRBJ2-1 and V is TRBV5-4, with a possible D match to TRBD2 (5 bases). The V gene's germline CDR1 is SGHNT and CDR2 YYREEE (reference sequence). The CDR3 is made up of 15 amino acids. The V end lost 0 bases, the J end lost 2 bases, and 9 bases lay between the germline ends.

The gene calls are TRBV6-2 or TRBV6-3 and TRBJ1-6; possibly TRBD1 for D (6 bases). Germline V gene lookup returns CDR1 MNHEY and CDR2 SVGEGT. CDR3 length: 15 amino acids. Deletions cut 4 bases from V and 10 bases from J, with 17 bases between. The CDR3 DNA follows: TGTGCCAGCAGTTTCAGACTACAGGGTGACTCACCCCTCCACTTT. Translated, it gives CASSFRLQGDSPLHF.

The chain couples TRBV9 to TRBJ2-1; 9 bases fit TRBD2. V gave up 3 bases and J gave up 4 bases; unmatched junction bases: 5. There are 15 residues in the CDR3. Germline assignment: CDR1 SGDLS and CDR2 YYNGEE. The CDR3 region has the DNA TGTGCCAGCAGCGCAAGACTAGCGGCGTACAATGAGCAGTTCTTC. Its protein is CASSARLAAYNEQFF. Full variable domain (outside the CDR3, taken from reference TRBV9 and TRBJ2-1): DSGVTQTPKHLITATGQRVTLRCSPRSGDLSVYWYQQSLDQGLQFLIQYYNGEERAKGNILERFSAQQFPDLHSELNLSSLELGDSALYFCASSARLAAYNEQFFGPGTRLTVL.